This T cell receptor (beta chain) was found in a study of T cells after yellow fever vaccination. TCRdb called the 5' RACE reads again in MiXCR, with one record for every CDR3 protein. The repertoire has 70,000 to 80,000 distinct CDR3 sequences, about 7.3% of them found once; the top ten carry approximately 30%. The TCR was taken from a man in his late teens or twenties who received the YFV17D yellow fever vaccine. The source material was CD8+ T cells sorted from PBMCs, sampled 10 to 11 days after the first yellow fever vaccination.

DNA of the CDR3: TGTGCCAGCAGCCAAGACCCCCTCCTGCGGTCTGAAGCTTTCTTT. As protein: CASSQDPLLRSEAFF. This chain uses TRBV3-1 with TRBJ1-1; D ambiguous. Germline V CDR1 and CDR2: LGHDT, YNNKEL (reference sequence). Trimming left V 0 bases short and J 6 bases short, with 14 bases between. The CDR3 runs 15 residues.